This T cell receptor beta chain stems from a study of cytomegalovirus exposure and HLA in healthy donors. As for this clone: Antigen: not known. A read error is likely here: a far larger clone is one base away.

Study-level points and caveats: Most sequenced TCRs were rare (though some public TCRs occurred in many donors). CMV antigen specificity of three CMV-associated chains was confirmed in vitro. Clusters of TCRs from the first cohort tended to co-occur in the approximately 130 validation repertoires (as a later analysis found). The study put 160 or so TCR beta chains on its list as cytomegalovirus-associated.

There are 11 residues in the CDR3. Between the trimmed V and J ends, which lost 6 bases and 3 bases, there was a span of 6 bases. Germline V CDR1 and CDR2: LGHNA, YNFKEQ. The protocol was immunoSEQ multiplex PCR, while the TCRdb copy is restricted to in-frame clones and leaves out a portion. The sample contains roughly 200,000 clones, 86% of which appear only once. The chain employs TRBV4-2 and TRBJ2-7; TRBD2 might be the D (5 bases). This receptor was taken from a man younger than 40 in good health and CMV-seropositive. The sample consisted of PBMCs. In DNA, the CDR3 is TGTGCCAGCAGGAGCGGCTACGAGCAGTACTTC. This gives the protein CASRSGYEQYF.